This T cell receptor (beta chain) was retrieved from a study of blood T cell repertoires in COVID-19. The authors' processing: The authors estimated nucleated cell counts from reference gene primer amplification. The table came from immunoSEQ multiplex PCR; TCRdb's copy has only in-frame clones and leaves some out. V and J calls and clone size are those listed in that table; D and trimming were worked out from the DNA. The sample carries some 150,000 clones, roughly 80% recorded once. Germline V lookup: CDR1 MDHEN, CDR2 SYDVKM. This CDR3 spans 16 amino acids. After removal of 7 bases from V and 1 base from J, the junction contained 7 bases not matched to a gene.

Sequenced sample: peripheral blood. The chain recombines TRBV28 with TRBJ2-1; 10 bases align to TRBD2. The TCR originated in a woman aged 60 to 75 with acute or convalescent COVID-19. The CDR3 region has the DNA TGTGCCAGCATGTCTAGCGGGAGTAAATCCTACAATGAGCAGTTCTTC. Encoded protein: CASMSSGSKSYNEQFF.